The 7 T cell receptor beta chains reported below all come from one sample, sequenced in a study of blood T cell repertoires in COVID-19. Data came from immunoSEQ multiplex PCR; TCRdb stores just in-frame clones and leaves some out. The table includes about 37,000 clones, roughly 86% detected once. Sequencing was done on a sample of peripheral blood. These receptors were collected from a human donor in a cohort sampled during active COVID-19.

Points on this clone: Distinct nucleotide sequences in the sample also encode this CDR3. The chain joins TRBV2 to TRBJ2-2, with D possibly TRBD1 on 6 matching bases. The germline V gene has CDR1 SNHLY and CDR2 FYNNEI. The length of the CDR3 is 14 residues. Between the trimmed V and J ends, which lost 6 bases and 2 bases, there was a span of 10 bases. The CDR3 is CASSAGTNTGELFF. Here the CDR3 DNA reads TGTGCCAGCAGCGCCGGGACAAACACCGGGGAGCTGTTTTTT.

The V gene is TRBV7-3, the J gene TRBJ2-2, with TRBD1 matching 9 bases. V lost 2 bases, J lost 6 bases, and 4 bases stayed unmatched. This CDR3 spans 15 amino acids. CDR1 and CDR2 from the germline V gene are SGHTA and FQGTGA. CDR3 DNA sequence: TGTGCCAGCAGCTTACGGGACAGGGAGTCCGGGGAGCTGTTTTTT. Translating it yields CASSLRDRESGELFF. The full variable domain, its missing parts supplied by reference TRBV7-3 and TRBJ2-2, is GAGVSQTPSNKVTEKGKYVELRCDPISGHTALYWYRQSLGQGPEFLIYFQGTGAADDSGLPNDRFFAVRPEGSVSTLKIQRTERGDSAVYLCASSLRDRESGELFFGEGSRLTVL.

CDR3 DNA sequence: TGTGCCAGCAACTCCTCCGCCTACAATGAGCAGTTCTTC. This sequence encodes CASNSSAYNEQFF. The chain couples TRBV28 to TRBJ2-1; D not certain. The CDR3 extends over 13 amino acids. The germline V gene has CDR1 MDHEN and CDR2 SYDVKM. Trimming removed 7 bases at V and 2 bases at J, with 9 bases between.

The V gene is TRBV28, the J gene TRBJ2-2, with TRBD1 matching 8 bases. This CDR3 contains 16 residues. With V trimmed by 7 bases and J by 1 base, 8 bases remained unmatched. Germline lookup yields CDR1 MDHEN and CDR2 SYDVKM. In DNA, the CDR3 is TGTGCCAGCATTAACTCCGGGACAGGGAACACCGGGGAGCTGTTTTTT. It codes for CASINSGTGNTGELFF. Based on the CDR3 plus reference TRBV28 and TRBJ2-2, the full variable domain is DVKVTQSSRYLVKRTGEKVFLECVQDMDHENMFWYRQDPGLGLRLIYFSYDVKMKEKGDIPEGYSVSREKKERFSLILESASTNQTSMYLCASINSGTGNTGELFFGEGSRLTVL.

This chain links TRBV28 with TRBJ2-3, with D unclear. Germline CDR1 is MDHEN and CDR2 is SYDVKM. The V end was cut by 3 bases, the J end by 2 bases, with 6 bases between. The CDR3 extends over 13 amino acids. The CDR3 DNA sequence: TGTGCCAGCAGTTTCAAGCCCACAGATACGCAGTATTTT. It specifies CASSFKPTDTQYF.

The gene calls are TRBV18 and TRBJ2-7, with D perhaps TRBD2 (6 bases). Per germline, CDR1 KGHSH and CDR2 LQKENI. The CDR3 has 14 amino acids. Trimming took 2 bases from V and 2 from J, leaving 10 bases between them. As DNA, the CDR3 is TGTGCCAGCTCACCATCCGGGAGACCCTACGAGCAGTACTTC. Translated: CASSPSGRPYEQYF.

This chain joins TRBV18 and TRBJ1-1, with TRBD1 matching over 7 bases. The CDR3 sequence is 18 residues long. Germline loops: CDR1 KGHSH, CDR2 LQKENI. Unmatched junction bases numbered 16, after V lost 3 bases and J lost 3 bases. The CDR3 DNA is TGTGCCAGCTCACCGACAGGGTGGAGTGGCTCGGTGGACACTGAAGCTTTCTTT. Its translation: CASSPTGWSGSVDTEAFF.